The next 21 T cell receptor beta chains were all read from a single sample in a study of identifying expanded T cells in peripheral blood. Repertoires were generated with immunoSEQ multiplex PCR, while TCRdb's copy carries only in-frame clones and drops some. The sample carries tens of thousands of clones, about 85% recorded once. Sequenced input: blood. These receptors were obtained from a person aged 18 to 70 in good health.

This chain joins TRBV13 and TRBJ1-1, with D maybe TRBD1 (5 bases). The CDR3 sequence is 16 residues long. Germline values: CDR1 PRHDT, CDR2 FYEKMQ (reference sequence). V gave up 1 base and J gave up 1 base, with 13 bases separating them. The CDR3 spells CASSLEGAQGNTEAFF. In nucleotides, the CDR3 is TGTGCCAGCAGCTTAGAAGGGGCCCAGGGGAACACTGAAGCTTTCTTT. The variable domain in full, completed from reference TRBV13 and TRBJ1-1, reads AAGVIQSPRHLIKEKRETATLKCYPIPRHDTVYWYQQGPGQDPQFLISFYEKMQSDKGSIPDRFSAQQFSDYHSELNMSSLELGDSALYFCASSLEGAQGNTEAFFGQGTRLTVV.

The rearrangement links TRBV14 to TRBJ1-4, with a weak D call TRBD1 (5 bases). The germline V gene has CDR1 SGHDN and CDR2 FVKESK. Between the trimmed V and J ends, which lost 4 bases and 7 bases, there was a span of 16 bases. This CDR3 region has 15 residues. CDR3 in amino acids: CASSRGTYLGEKLFF. CDR3 DNA: TGTGCCAGCAGCCGGGGGACCTACCTGGGTGAAAAACTGTTTTTT.

The chain carries TRBV27 and TRBJ2-1; 11 bases map to TRBD2. This CDR3 has 15 amino acids. The V gene's germline CDR1 is MNHEY and CDR2 SMNVEV (reference sequence). V trimming: 4 bases; J trimming: 4 bases; junction bases outside the gene matches: 3. The CDR3 here is CASSSGTSGYNEQFF. The CDR3 DNA sequence: TGTGCCAGCAGTTCCGGGACTAGCGGTTACAATGAGCAGTTCTTC.

The chain links TRBV21-1 to TRBJ1-1. TRBV21-1 is noted as a pseudogene. This CDR3 is 17 amino acids long. This chain's CDR3 is CASSKAPPGPQVTEAFF. CDR3 sequence (DNA): TGTGCCAGCAGCAAAGCCCCTCCCGGGCCCCAAGTTACTGAAGCTTTCTTT.

V gene TRBV6-4 combines with J gene TRBJ1-2, with unresolved D. Trimming removed 3 bases from V and 4 bases from J, with 12 bases in between. The CDR3 has 14 residues. Germline V gene lookup returns CDR1 MRHNA and CDR2 SNTAGT. The CDR3 sequence: CASSEGPAGYGYTF. The CDR3 nucleotides are TGTGCCAGCAGTGAGGGCCCTGCCGGCTATGGCTACACCTTC.

V and J are TRBV2 and TRBJ1-3; 9 positions agree with TRBD1. The CDR3 is 15 amino acids. From germline, CDR1 is SNHLY and CDR2 FYNNEI. J was trimmed by 4 bases and V by 9 bases; bases with no gene match: 10. The CDR3 bases are TGTGCCAGACTCTTAAACAGGGGGCACGGAAACACCATATATTTT. It yields the protein CARLLNRGHGNTIYF.

The chain carries TRBV9 and TRBJ2-5; D unresolved. V was clipped by 0 bases and J by 4 bases, with 13 bases between them. This CDR3 is 15 amino acids long. CDR1 is SGDLS and CDR2 is YYNGEE in the germline V gene. The CDR3 loop is CASSVAPRSGETQYF. CDR3 nucleotides: TGTGCCAGCAGCGTAGCGCCTAGATCGGGAGAGACCCAGTACTTC. Full variable domain (remainder filled in from reference TRBV9 and TRBJ2-5): DSGVTQTPKHLITATGQRVTLRCSPRSGDLSVYWYQQSLDQGLQFLIQYYNGEERAKGNILERFSAQQFPDLHSELNLSSLELGDSALYFCASSVAPRSGETQYFGPGTRLLVL.

The chain combines TRBV6-5 with TRBJ2-1; D tentatively reads TRBD1 or TRBD2 (6 bases each). V was clipped by 6 bases and J by 6 bases, with 15 bases between them. Looked up from germline, CDR1 is MNHEY and CDR2 is SVGAGI. The CDR3 loop spans 14 amino acids. The CDR3 loop is CASSWGPGANEQFF. CDR3 DNA: TGTGCCAGCAGCTGGGGACCGGGGGCCAATGAGCAGTTCTTC.

This chain joins TRBV4-3 and TRBJ2-7, with 11 bases lining up with TRBD1. This CDR3 spans 14 amino acids. After removal of 5 bases from V and 4 bases from J, the junction contained 4 bases not matched to a gene. Germline V CDR1 and CDR2: LGHNA, YSLEER. CDR3 DNA sequence: TGCGCCAGCAGCTCCGGGACAGGGGGTTACGAGCAGTACTTC. Its translation: CASSSGTGGYEQYF.

This clone was seen a handful of times. This chain joins TRBV29-1 and TRBJ1-2; the D is unclear. The CDR3 consists of 12 residues. Germline-derived CDR1 and CDR2 are SQVTM and ANQGSEA. V gave up 8 bases and J gave up 7 bases, with 17 bases separating them. Written as DNA, the CDR3 is TGCAGCCTATCCCTCCCAGAGGGTGGCTACACCTTC. It is translated as CSLSLPEGGYTF.

The rearrangement uses TRBV7-6 and TRBJ2-7, with D hard to call. Germline V lookup: CDR1 SGHVS, CDR2 FNYEAQ. Trimming took 1 base from V and 9 from J, leaving 13 bases between them. CDR3 size: 13 residues. CDR3 in DNA: TGTGCCAGCAGCTTAGATTTTCGTAGTGCGCAGTACTTC. Translation gives CASSLDFRSAQYF. The variable domain in full, with the rest retrieved from reference TRBV7-6 and TRBJ2-7, is GAGVSQSPRYKVTKRGQDVALRCDPISGHVSLYWYRQALGQGPEFLTYFNYEAQQDKSGLPNDRFSAERPEGSISTLTIQRTEQRDSAMYRCASSLDFRSAQYFGPGTRLTVT.

In this sample, this clone turned up once. This chain uses TRBV14 with TRBJ1-3; D is possibly TRBD1 (5 bases). The CDR3 loop spans 15 amino acids. Per germline, CDR1 SGHDN and CDR2 FVKESK. V lost 4 bases to trimming and J lost 7 bases, with 17 bases between them. The CDR3 sequence is CASSLPSQEGNTIYF. Written as DNA, the CDR3 is TGTGCCAGCAGCCTACCGTCACAGGAGGGGAACACCATATATTTT.

The chain combines TRBV19 with TRBJ2-1; TRBD2 aligns across 7 bases. With 5 bases clipped from V and 6 bases from J, the junction kept 7 bases outside the gene matches. Germline lookup yields CDR1 LNHDA and CDR2 SQIVND (reference sequence). The CDR3 consists of 14 residues. CDR3 coding DNA: TGTGCCAGTAGTTTATCGAGCGGGGTCAATGAGCAGTTCTTC. Its translation is CASSLSSGVNEQFF. Complete variable domain (other parts from reference TRBV19 and TRBJ2-1): DGGITQSPKYLFRKEGQNVTLSCEQNLNHDAMYWYRQDPGQGLRLIYYSQIVNDFQKGDIAEGYSVSREKKESFPLTVTSAQKNPTAFYLCASSLSSGVNEQFFGPGTRLTVL.

The genes are TRBV7-2 and TRBJ2-5, with TRBD2 as a possible D gene (6 bases). Germline CDR1 is SGHTA and CDR2 is FQGNSA. Trimming removed 2 bases at V and 2 bases at J, with 12 bases between. The CDR3 sequence is 15 residues long. Here the CDR3 reads CASSLWLGSQETQYF. In DNA, the CDR3 is TGTGCCAGCAGCTTATGGCTCGGGAGTCAAGAGACCCAGTACTTC.

This sequence joins TRBV30 and TRBJ2-7, with D possibly TRBD2 on 6 matching bases. CDR3 size: 13 residues. Trimming took 4 bases from V and 4 from J, leaving 14 bases between them. Per germline, CDR1 GTSNPN and CDR2 SVGIG (reference sequence). In DNA form, the CDR3 reads TGTGCCTGGACCCGCATGGGGGGTTACGAGCAGTACTTC. Translating it yields CAWTRMGGYEQYF.

The chain carries TRBV5-1 and TRBJ1-4; 7 bases align to TRBD1. V lost 0 bases, J lost 8 bases, and 7 bases stayed unmatched. Germline V gene sequence: CDR1 SGHRS, CDR2 YFSETQ. The CDR3 contains 15 residues. The CDR3 DNA sequence: TGCGCCAGCAGCTTGGGGGACAGCGGGGTCGAAAAACTGTTTTTT. It specifies CASSLGDSGVEKLFF.

The chain uses TRBV7-9 and TRBJ1-1, with TRBD1 identical over 7 bases. Germline V CDR1 and CDR2: SEHNR, FQNEAQ (reference sequence). V lost 7 bases, J lost 9 bases, and 5 bases stayed unmatched. This CDR3 has 11 amino acids. The CDR3 sequence: CASMEGAQAFF. CDR3 sequence (DNA): TGTGCCAGCATGGAGGGGGCACAAGCTTTCTTT.

The chain recombines TRBV7-6 with TRBJ2-2; possible D gene TRBD1, 6 bases. CDR3 length: 16 amino acids. V was cut by 1 base and J by 5 bases, with 14 bases left in between. Per the germline V gene, CDR1 is SGHVS and CDR2 is FNYEAQ. The CDR3, as DNA: TGTGCCAGCAGCTTAGTTGGGGACAACCCTACCGGGGAGCTGTTTTTT. This codes for CASSLVGDNPTGELFF.

The genes are TRBV5-1 and TRBJ1-1, with 7 bases identical to TRBD1. Germline CDR1 is SGHRS and CDR2 is YFSETQ. J lost 0 bases, V lost 4 bases, and 6 bases had no gene match. The CDR3 sequence is 15 residues long. CDR3 in amino acids: CASSDRDSLNTEAFF. The CDR3 nucleotides are TGCGCCAGCAGCGATCGGGACAGCTTGAACACTGAAGCTTTCTTT.

This clone was observed a single time. The J gene is TRBJ2-1, the V gene TRBV5-6; possible D gene TRBD2, 5 bases. From germline, CDR1 is SGHDT and CDR2 YYEEEE. This CDR3 is 14 amino acids long. The germline V and J ends were trimmed by 4 bases and 9 bases, with 17 bases remaining between them. The CDR3 DNA follows: TGTGCCAGCAGCCCCGCTGGACTTTTTCTTGAGCAGTTCTTC. The encoded protein is CASSPAGLFLEQFF. Variable domain in full (rest from reference TRBV5-6 and TRBJ2-1): DAGVTQSPTHLIKTRGQQVTLRCSPKSGHDTVSWYQQALGQGPQFIFQYYEEEERQRGNFPDRFSGHQFPNYSSELNVNALLLGDSALYLCASSPAGLFLEQFFGPGTRLTVL.

This sequence joins TRBV5-1 and TRBJ1-2, with D tentatively TRBD1 (5 bases). Germline-derived CDR1 and CDR2 are SGHRS and YFSETQ. Trimming removed 2 bases from V and 6 bases from J, with 11 bases in between. This CDR3 is 13 amino acids long. CDR3 DNA sequence: TGCGCCAGCAGCTTCGTAGGGGCTGATGGCTACACCTTC. Amino acid sequence: CASSFVGADGYTF.